This T cell receptor beta chain is from a study of immune heterogeneity within non-small cell lung tumors. Germline V gene lookup returns CDR1 GTSNPN and CDR2 SVGIG (reference sequence). The CDR3 length is 12 residues. Amplification of the TCR beta CDR3 was achieved through multiplex PCR with 32 V and 13 J primers. TCRdb independently ran MiXCR on the multiplex PCR reads; one entry per CDR3 protein. The table lists 12,000 or so distinct CDR3 sequences, 25% to 30% of them singletons, with 13% in the top ten. Template was bulk tumor genomic DNA, approximately 560 ng per sample. In surgery, several biopsies were collected from each primary tumor at widely spaced sites. Curative surgery was undertaken by patients, who had untreated, newly diagnosed non-small cell lung cancer. A remark on this clonotype: This may be a read error: a much more frequent sequence differs by one nucleotide.

The sequenced material came from lung tumor tissue. This TCR was sampled from a middle-aged man with non-small cell lung cancer. The J gene is TRBJ2-2, the V gene TRBV30; 7 positions match TRBD2. CDR3 nucleotides: TGTACCCTTAGGGGAGGGACCGGGGAGCTGTTTTTT. This gives the protein CTLRGGTGELFF.